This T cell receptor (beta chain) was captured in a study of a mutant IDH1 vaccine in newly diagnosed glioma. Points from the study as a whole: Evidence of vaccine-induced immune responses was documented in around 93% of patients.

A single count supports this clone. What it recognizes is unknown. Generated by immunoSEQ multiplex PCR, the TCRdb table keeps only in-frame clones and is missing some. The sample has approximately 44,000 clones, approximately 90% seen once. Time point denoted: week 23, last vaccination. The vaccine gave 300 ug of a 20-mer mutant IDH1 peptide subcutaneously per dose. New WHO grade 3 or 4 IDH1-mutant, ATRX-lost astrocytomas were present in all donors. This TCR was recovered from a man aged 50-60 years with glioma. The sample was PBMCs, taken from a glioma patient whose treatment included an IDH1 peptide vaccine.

The CDR3 region is CASSPDPGRGNEKLFF. The CDR3 nucleotides read TGCGCCAGCAGTCCCGACCCGGGACGAGGGAATGAAAAACTGTTTTTT. The rearrangement joins TRBV5-1 to TRBJ1-4; D possibly corresponds to TRBD1 (5 bases). Germline V gene lookup returns CDR1 SGHRS and CDR2 YFSETQ. The CDR3 runs 16 residues. V lost 5 bases and J 5 bases, leaving 19 bases between the germline ends.